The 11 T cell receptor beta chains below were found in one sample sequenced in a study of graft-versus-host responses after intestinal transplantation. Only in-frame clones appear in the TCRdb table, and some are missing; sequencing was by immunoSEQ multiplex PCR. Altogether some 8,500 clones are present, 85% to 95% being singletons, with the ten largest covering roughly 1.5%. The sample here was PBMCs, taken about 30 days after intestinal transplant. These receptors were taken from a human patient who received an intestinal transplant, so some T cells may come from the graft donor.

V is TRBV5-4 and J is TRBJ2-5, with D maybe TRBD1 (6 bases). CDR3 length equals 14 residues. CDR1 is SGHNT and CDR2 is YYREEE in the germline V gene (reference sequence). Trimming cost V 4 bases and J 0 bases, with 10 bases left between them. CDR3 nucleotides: TGTGCCAGCAGCGTCCGGGACAACCAAGAGACCCAGTACTTC. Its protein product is CASSVRDNQETQYF. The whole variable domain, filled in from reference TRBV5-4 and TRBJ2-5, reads ETGVTQSPTHLIKTRGQQVTLRCSSQSGHNTVSWYQQALGQGPQFIFQYYREEENGRGNFPPRFSGLQFPNYSSELNVNALELDDSALYLCASSVRDNQETQYFGPGTRLLVL.

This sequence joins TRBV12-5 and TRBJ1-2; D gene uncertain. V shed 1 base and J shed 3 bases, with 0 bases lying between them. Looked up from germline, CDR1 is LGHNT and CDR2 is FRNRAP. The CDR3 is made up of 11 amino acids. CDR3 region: CASGLDYGYTF. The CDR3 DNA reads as TGTGCTAGTGGTTTGGACTATGGCTACACCTTC.

The CDR3, as DNA: TGTGCCAGCAGTCCCGAACTAGCGGGGGGGACCGGGACCCAGTACTTC. Protein: CASSPELAGGTGTQYF. The rearrangement joins TRBV27 to TRBJ2-5; 13 nucleotides align to TRBD2. The CDR3 sequence is 16 residues long. CDR1 and CDR2 from the germline V gene are MNHEY and SMNVEV (reference sequence). J gave up 7 bases and V 5 bases, and 10 bases lay outside the gene matches.

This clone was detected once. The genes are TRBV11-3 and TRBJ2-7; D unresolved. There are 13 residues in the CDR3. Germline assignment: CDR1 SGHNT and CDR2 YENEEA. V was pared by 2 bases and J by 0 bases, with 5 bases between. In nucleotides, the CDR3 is TGTGCCAGCAGCTTAAGTTCCTCCTACGAGCAGTACTTC. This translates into CASSLSSSYEQYF.

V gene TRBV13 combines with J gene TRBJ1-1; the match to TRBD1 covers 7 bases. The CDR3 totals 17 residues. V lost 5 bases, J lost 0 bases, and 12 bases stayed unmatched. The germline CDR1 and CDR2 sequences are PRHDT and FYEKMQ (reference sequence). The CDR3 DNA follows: TGTGCCAGCAGCCGAGAGCGGACAGGTTTAATGAACACTGAAGCTTTCTTT. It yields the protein CASSRERTGLMNTEAFF. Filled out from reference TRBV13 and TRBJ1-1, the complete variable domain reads AAGVIQSPRHLIKEKRETATLKCYPIPRHDTVYWYQQGPGQDPQFLISFYEKMQSDKGSIPDRFSAQQFSDYHSELNMSSLELGDSALYFCASSRERTGLMNTEAFFGQGTRLTVV.

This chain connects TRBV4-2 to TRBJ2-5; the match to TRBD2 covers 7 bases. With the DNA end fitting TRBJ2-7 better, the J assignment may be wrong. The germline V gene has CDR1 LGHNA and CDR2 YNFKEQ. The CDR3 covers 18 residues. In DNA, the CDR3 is TGTGCCAGCAGCCCCGGGGGGACCTCTTCTGCCTTCTCCTACGAGCAGTACTTC. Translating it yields CASSPGGTSSAFSYEQYF.

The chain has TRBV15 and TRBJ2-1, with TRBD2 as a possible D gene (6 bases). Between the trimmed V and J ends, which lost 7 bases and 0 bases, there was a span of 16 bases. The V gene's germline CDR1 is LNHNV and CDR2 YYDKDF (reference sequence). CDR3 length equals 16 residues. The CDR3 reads CATTPAAGSSYNEQFF. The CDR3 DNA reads TGTGCCACCACTCCTGCGGCGGGGAGCTCCTACAATGAGCAGTTCTTC.

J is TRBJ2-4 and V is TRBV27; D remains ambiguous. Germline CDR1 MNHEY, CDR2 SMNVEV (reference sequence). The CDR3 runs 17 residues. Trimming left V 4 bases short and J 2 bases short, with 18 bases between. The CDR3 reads CASSSRQVRSSKNIQYF. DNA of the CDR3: TGTGCCAGCAGTTCTCGACAAGTCAGGTCCTCCAAAAACATTCAGTACTTC.

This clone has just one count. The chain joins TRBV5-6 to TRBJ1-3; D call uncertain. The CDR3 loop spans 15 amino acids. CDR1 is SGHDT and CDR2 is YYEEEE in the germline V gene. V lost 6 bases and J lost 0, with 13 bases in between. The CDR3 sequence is CASNNILNSGNTIYF. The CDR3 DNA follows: TGTGCCAGCAACAACATTCTTAACTCTGGAAACACCATATATTTT.

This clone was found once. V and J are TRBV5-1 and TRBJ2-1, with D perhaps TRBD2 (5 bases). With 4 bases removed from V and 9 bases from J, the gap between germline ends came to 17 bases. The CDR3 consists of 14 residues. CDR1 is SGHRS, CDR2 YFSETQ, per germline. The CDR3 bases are TGCGCCAGCAGCCCGGACCGACTAACCCCTGAGCAGTTCTTC. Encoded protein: CASSPDRLTPEQFF.

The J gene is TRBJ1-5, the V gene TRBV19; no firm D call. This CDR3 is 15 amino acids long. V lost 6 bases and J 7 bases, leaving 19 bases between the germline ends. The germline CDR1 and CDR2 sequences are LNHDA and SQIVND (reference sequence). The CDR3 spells CASRRLFTAFQPQHF. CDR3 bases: TGTGCCAGTAGGAGGCTGTTTACAGCGTTCCAGCCCCAGCATTTT.